Below, 15 T cell receptor beta chains from the same sample are listed, as sequenced in a study of human T cells and chemical hapten exposure. The time point denotes: patch test 3, about 24 weeks after DPC sensitization. The treatment: therapeutic diphenylcyclopropenone sensitization with weekly scalp DPC. TCRdb re-analysed the RACE reads in MiXCR, keeping a single row per CDR3 protein. Of 210,000 or so distinct CDR3 sequences listed, about 25% are singletons. Sequencing was performed on whole blood, taken in connection with sensitization to the hapten diphenylcyclopropenone (DPC). These receptors were taken from a middle-aged woman with alopecia areata. Some clones in this sample may be carry-over from other donors' samples.

Only a few counts were recorded for this clonotype. V and J are TRBV7-2 and TRBJ1-3; D call uncertain. Germline-derived CDR1 and CDR2 are SGHTA and FQGNSA. CDR3 length: 15 amino acids. Deletions cut 1 base from V and 0 bases from J, with 7 bases between. Here the CDR3 reads CASSLVGASGNTIYF. CDR3 nucleotides: TGTGCCAGCAGCTTAGTTGGTGCCTCTGGAAACACCATATATTTT.

A few counts support this clonotype. V usage is TRBV28 and J usage is TRBJ1-2, with 7 bases aligning to TRBD1. The junction had 25 bases not matched to a gene; V was cut back by 6 bases and J by 3 bases. The CDR3 totals 20 residues. Germline CDR1 is MDHEN and CDR2 is SYDVKM. The DNA of the CDR3 is TGTGCCAGCAGCTCTTACATCCCAACCCGAACAGGGGAAGTGGACTATGGCTACACCTTC. The encoded protein is CASSSYIPTRTGEVDYGYTF.

This clonotype appeared a few times. V and J are TRBV27 and TRBJ2-7, with a weak D call TRBD1 (5 bases). V lost 3 bases and J 1 base, leaving 10 bases between the germline ends. The V gene's germline CDR1 is MNHEY and CDR2 SMNVEV (reference sequence). The CDR3 runs to 14 residues. CDR3 region: CASSFGDSSYEQYF. The CDR3 DNA reads as TGTGCCAGCAGTTTTGGCGACAGTTCCTACGAGCAGTACTTC.

About this clonotype: A much larger clone lies one base from this, so it may be a read error. This rearrangement joins TRBV12-3 or TRBV12-4 to TRBJ2-5; a possible D gene is TRBD2 (6 bases). V shed 5 bases and J shed 1 base, with 11 bases lying between them. The CDR3 has 14 residues. The CDR3 sequence is CASSPWTTQETQYF. The CDR3 bases are TGTGCCAGCAGTCCGTGGACTACCCAAGAGACCCAGTACTTC.

There are a few counts of this clonotype. The CDR3 DNA sequence: TGTGCCAGCAGCTTGATGGGACAGGGTTTAATAGACGAGCAGTACTTC. This codes for CASSLMGQGLIDEQYF. The rearrangement links TRBV11-2 to TRBJ2-7; 9 nucleotides match TRBD1. The CDR3 is 16 amino acids. V lost 3 bases and J lost 5; bases outside the gene matches: 11. Per the germline V gene, CDR1 is SGHAT and CDR2 is FQNNGV.

This clonotype was counted at least ten times. The V and J genes are TRBV20-1 and TRBJ2-7; 10 nucleotides line up with TRBD1. This CDR3 comprises 15 residues. The ends lost 0 bases at V and 4 bases at J; junction bases unmatched: 6. Per germline, CDR1 DFQATT and CDR2 SNEGSKA (reference sequence). CDR3 DNA sequence: TGCAGTGCTAGAGAGGACAGGGGGACGGGGTACGAGCAGTACTTC. This gives the protein CSAREDRGTGYEQYF.

The sample holds a few counts of this clonotype. The chain couples TRBV6-6 to TRBJ2-1; D uncertain. This CDR3 spans 13 amino acids. Germline V gene data show CDR1 as MNHNY and CDR2 as SVGAGI (reference sequence). V was clipped by 8 bases and J by 4 bases, with 12 bases between them. The CDR3 coding sequence is TGTGCCAGCTCCGGAGAGGCTTACAATGAGCAGTTCTTC. It yields the protein CASSGEAYNEQFF.

The chain uses TRBV7-2 and TRBJ1-5, with D uncertain. With 2 bases removed from V and 7 bases from J, the gap between germline ends came to 9 bases. Per the germline V gene, CDR1 is SGHTA and CDR2 is FQGNSA. The CDR3 totals 13 residues. In DNA form, the CDR3 reads TGTGCCAGCAGCTTAAACGGTTGGCAGCCCCAGCATTTT. It translates to CASSLNGWQPQHF.

The rearrangement joins TRBV6-6 to TRBJ1-2; 9 bases are shared with TRBD1. This CDR3 spans 14 amino acids. Trimming took 4 bases from V and 4 from J; bases not matched to a gene: 4. Germline lookup yields CDR1 MNHNY and CDR2 SVGAGI (reference sequence). The CDR3 DNA reads as TGTGCCAGCAGTTCACAGACAGGGGGCTATGGCTACACCTTC. This gives the protein CASSSQTGGYGYTF.

The chain couples TRBV5-6 to TRBJ1-2; possibly TRBD1 for D (5 bases). CDR1 and CDR2 (germline): SGHDT, YYEEEE. Trimming removed 0 bases from V and 1 base from J, with 7 bases in between. The CDR3 loop spans 14 amino acids. The CDR3 sequence is CASSLGDVNYGYTF. The CDR3 DNA sequence: TGTGCCAGCAGCTTGGGGGACGTTAACTATGGCTACACCTTC.

J is TRBJ1-4 and V is TRBV7-9; 8 nucleotides align to TRBD1. This CDR3 is built from 15 residues. V lost 5 bases and J lost 7; bases outside the gene matches: 9. The germline CDR1 and CDR2 sequences are SEHNR and FQNEAQ (reference sequence). CDR3 loop: CASSQGGQAFEKLFF. DNA of the CDR3: TGTGCCAGCAGCCAGGGGGGACAGGCGTTTGAAAAACTGTTTTTT.

The genes are TRBV24-1 and TRBJ2-2; 9 bases align to TRBD1. Germline lookup yields CDR1 KGHDR and CDR2 SFDVKD. This CDR3 is 15 amino acids long. Germline trimming cut 5 bases from V and 4 bases from J; bases unmatched to any gene: 4. CDR3 loop: CATSGTGDSTGELFF. Written as DNA, the CDR3 is TGTGCCACCAGTGGGACAGGGGATTCCACCGGGGAGCTGTTTTTT.

This clonotype occurred a few times. The genes are TRBV29-1 and TRBJ1-2; D is possibly TRBD1 (5 bases). The V end lost 2 bases, the J end lost 4 bases, and 8 bases lay between the germline ends. Germline-derived CDR1 and CDR2 are SQVTM and ANQGSEA. The CDR3 extends over 12 amino acids. The CDR3 loop reads CSVETGAYGYTF. The CDR3 bases are TGCAGCGTTGAAACAGGCGCCTATGGCTACACCTTC.

CDR3 loop: CASSFGPSDEQFF. Here the CDR3 DNA reads TGTGCCAGCAGCTTCGGACCCTCAGATGAGCAGTTCTTC. The chain uses TRBV11-2 and TRBJ2-1; D gene uncertain. CDR1 SGHAT and CDR2 FQNNGV come from the germline V gene. Trimming left V 3 bases short and J 8 bases short, with 11 bases between. The CDR3 totals 13 residues.

This sequence joins TRBV6-2 or TRBV6-3 and TRBJ2-7; weak D call: TRBD2 (6 bases). The V end was cut by 6 bases, the J end by 1 base, with 16 bases between. CDR3 length equals 15 residues. Germline V gene sequence: CDR1 MNHEY, CDR2 SVGEGT. CDR3 sequence reads: CASSSDRDWSYEQYF. The DNA of the CDR3 is TGTGCCAGCAGCTCAGACCGGGACTGGTCCTACGAGCAGTACTTC.